This T cell receptor beta chain is drawn from a study of regulatory T cells. Study-level results: Hydrophobic residues at CDR3 positions 6 and 7 were enriched in conventional CD4+ T cells of CD3G-deficient patients.

CD4+ T cells were divided by sorting: CD25-high CD127-low Tregs, CD25-low CD127-high conventional cells. Primers: 52 TRBV forward and 13 TRBJ reverse. Sequenced by immunoSEQ multiplex PCR; TCRdb stores in-frame clones only, minus some. Here the sample spans some 31,000 clones, over 85% being singletons. This clone appeared once. Its antigen remains unknown. One junction end disagrees with the germline gene, perhaps due to a read error. This receptor was obtained from a child aged 2 to 9 with CD3G deficiency. The sequenced material came from conventional CD4+ T cells sorted from blood.

The CDR3 reads CATSKGNQPQHF. The CDR3 DNA follows: TGTGCCACCAGTAAGGGCAATCAGCCCCAGCATTTT. V gene TRBV28 combines with J gene TRBJ1-5; no reliable D call. CDR1 and CDR2 (germline): MDHEN, SYDVKM. There are 12 residues in the CDR3.